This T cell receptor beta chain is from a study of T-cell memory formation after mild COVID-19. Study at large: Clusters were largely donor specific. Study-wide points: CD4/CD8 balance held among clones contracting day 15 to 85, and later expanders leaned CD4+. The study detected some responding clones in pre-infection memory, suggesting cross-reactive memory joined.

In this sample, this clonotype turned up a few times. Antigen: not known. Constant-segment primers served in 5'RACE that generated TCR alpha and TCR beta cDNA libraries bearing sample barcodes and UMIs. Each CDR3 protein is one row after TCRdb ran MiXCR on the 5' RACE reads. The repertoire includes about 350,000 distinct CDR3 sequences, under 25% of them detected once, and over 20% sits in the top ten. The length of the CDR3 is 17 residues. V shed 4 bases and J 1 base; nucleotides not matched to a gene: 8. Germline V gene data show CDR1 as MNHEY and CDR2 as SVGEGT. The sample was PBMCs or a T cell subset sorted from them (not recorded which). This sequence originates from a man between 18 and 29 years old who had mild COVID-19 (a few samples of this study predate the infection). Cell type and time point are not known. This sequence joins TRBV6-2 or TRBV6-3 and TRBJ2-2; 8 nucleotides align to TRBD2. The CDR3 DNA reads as TGTGCCAGCAGTTGGGAGGTCGGGACTAGGAACACCGGGGAGCTGTTTTTT. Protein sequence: CASSWEVGTRNTGELFF.